The 29 T cell receptor beta chains below all came from one sample that was sequenced in a study of blood T cell repertoires in COVID-19. TCRdb's copy holds only in-frame clones and misses some; the assay was immunoSEQ multiplex PCR. The sample includes 95,000 to 100,000 clones, around 90% seen only once; the top ten take around 4.2%. What was sequenced was peripheral blood. These receptors came from a human donor with COVID-19, enrolled during active disease. The donor label of this sample is uncertain.

This sequence joins TRBV7-9 and TRBJ2-7; unclear D gene. V lost 8 bases and J 7 bases, leaving 12 bases between the germline ends. The CDR3 covers 11 residues. From germline, CDR1 is SEHNR and CDR2 FQNEAQ (reference sequence). In DNA, the CDR3 is TGTGCCAGCGCCATCAGGTGGGAGCAGTACTTC. Its translation is CASAIRWEQYF.

This chain uses TRBV6-1 with TRBJ1-5; 8 bases agree with TRBD1. The CDR3 spans 18 residues. Germline V gene lookup returns CDR1 MNHNS and CDR2 SASEGT. The trim removed 4 bases at V and 0 bases at J, leaving 11 bases unmatched. The CDR3 nucleotides are TGTGCCAGCAGTGGAAGGACAGGGCGGCTTTATAGCAATCAGCCCCAGCATTTT. Its protein is CASSGRTGRLYSNQPQHF.

The chain joins TRBV27 to TRBJ1-6; D might be TRBD1 (6 bases). With 3 bases removed from V and 5 bases from J, the gap between germline ends came to 11 bases. Germline-derived CDR1 and CDR2 are MNHEY and SMNVEV (reference sequence). The length of the CDR3 is 15 residues. As DNA, the CDR3 is TGTGCCAGCAGTTTGCGGGGGGCGGATAATTCACCCCTCCACTTT. It yields the protein CASSLRGADNSPLHF.

This chain uses TRBV19 with TRBJ1-1, with a weak D call TRBD1 (6 bases). The V and J ends lost 3 bases and 1 base respectively, with 12 bases between them. The V gene's germline CDR1 is LNHDA and CDR2 SQIVND (reference sequence). The CDR3 is 15 residues long. The CDR3 nucleotides are TGTGCCAGTAGTATCTCTCACAGGGCGAACACTGAAGCTTTCTTT. This encodes CASSISHRANTEAFF.

The J gene is TRBJ1-1, the V gene TRBV5-6; D remains unclear. Trimming pared 1 base from V and 3 bases from J, leaving 16 bases between. Germline values: CDR1 SGHDT, CDR2 YYEEEE. The CDR3 sequence is 16 residues long. The CDR3 sequence is CASSLNPSPLDTEAFF. CDR3 sequence (DNA): TGTGCCAGCAGCTTGAATCCGAGCCCTCTCGACACTGAAGCTTTCTTT. The full variable domain, rest sourced from reference TRBV5-6 and TRBJ1-1, is DAGVTQSPTHLIKTRGQQVTLRCSPKSGHDTVSWYQQALGQGPQFIFQYYEEEERQRGNFPDRFSGHQFPNYSSELNVNALLLGDSALYLCASSLNPSPLDTEAFFGQGTRLTVV.

The chain employs TRBV7-9 and TRBJ2-1; weak D call: TRBD1 (6 bases). This CDR3 spans 14 amino acids. From germline, CDR1 is SEHNR and CDR2 FQNEAQ (reference sequence). V was pared by 1 base and J by 6 bases, with 10 bases between. The CDR3 DNA is TGTGCCAGCAGCTTAGTTGGGGGCGGCAATGAGCAGTTCTTC. This sequence encodes CASSLVGGGNEQFF.

This chain joins TRBV7-6 and TRBJ2-3; a possible D gene is TRBD2 (6 bases). The V end was cut by 2 bases, the J end by 5 bases, with 14 bases between. The germline gives CDR1 SGHVS, CDR2 FNYEAQ. This CDR3 has 15 amino acids. The chain's CDR3 is CASSLTGGGGDTQYF. The CDR3 coding sequence is TGTGCCAGCAGCTTAACCGGGGGTGGTGGAGATACGCAGTATTTT.

The table lists this clone with a count of one. The CDR3 loop is CASSFLSETQYF. For the CDR3, the DNA is TGTGCCAGCAGTTTTCTGAGTGAGACCCAGTACTTC. The gene calls are TRBV12-3 or TRBV12-4 and TRBJ2-5; no firm D call. V lost 3 bases and J lost 5, with 7 bases in between. The CDR3 runs to 12 residues.

The chain joins TRBV13 to TRBJ2-5; 7 bases fit TRBD1. The V segment lost 5 bases and the J segment 2 bases; nucleotides outside the gene matches: 8. Germline values: CDR1 PRHDT, CDR2 FYEKMQ (reference sequence). The CDR3 runs to 15 residues. The CDR3 sequence: CASSRPGQIQETQYF. The CDR3 DNA reads TGTGCCAGCAGCCGACCGGGACAGATACAAGAGACCCAGTACTTC.

This chain connects TRBV11-2 to TRBJ1-1; the D gene is possibly TRBD1 (5 bases). V gave up 4 bases and J gave up 4 bases, with 10 bases separating them. The CDR3 loop spans 13 amino acids. In germline, CDR1 is SGHAT, CDR2 FQNNGV. This CDR3 reads CASSWTRGTEAFF. CDR3 in DNA: TGTGCCAGCAGCTGGACACGAGGCACTGAAGCTTTCTTT.

The V and J genes are TRBV6-5 and TRBJ1-4, with no clear D. V was shortened by 0 bases and J by 1 base, with 6 bases between the two germline ends. Germline loops: CDR1 MNHEY, CDR2 SVGAGI. This CDR3 is built from 15 residues. The DNA of the CDR3 is TGTGCCAGCAGTTACTCAGGAGGAACTAATGAAAAACTGTTTTTT. Amino acid sequence: CASSYSGGTNEKLFF.

The rearrangement links TRBV4-2 to TRBJ2-3, with 7 bases fitting TRBD2. J was trimmed by 6 bases and V by 4 bases; bases with no gene match: 10. Germline V gene data show CDR1 as LGHNA and CDR2 as YNFKEQ. This CDR3 spans 15 amino acids. The CDR3 is CASSPSGTRGDTQYF. CDR3 nucleotides: TGTGCCAGCAGCCCGAGCGGAACGCGGGGGGATACGCAGTATTTT.

The chain combines TRBV11-3 with TRBJ2-7; D may be TRBD1 (5 bases). The CDR3 extends over 15 amino acids. Germline CDR1 is SGHNT and CDR2 is YENEEA. The ends were cut back, 2 bases at V and 6 bases at J, with 17 bases in the middle. CDR3 region: CASSLSASLQGEQYF. The CDR3 DNA reads as TGTGCCAGCAGCTTATCAGCCAGTCTTCAGGGCGAGCAGTACTTC.

J is TRBJ2-3 and V is TRBV9, with 10 bases that match TRBD2. This CDR3 region has 16 residues. The V gene end was trimmed by 5 bases and the J gene end by 6 bases; junction bases not matched to a gene: 12. The germline CDR1 and CDR2 sequences are SGDLS and YYNGEE. The CDR3 region has the DNA TGTGCCAGCAGTGCTGGGACTAGCGTTCGTTGGGATACGCAGTATTTT. Its protein product is CASSAGTSVRWDTQYF.

The chain combines TRBV30 with TRBJ1-4; 8 nucleotides match TRBD1. The CDR3 covers 15 residues. Germline CDR1 GTSNPN, CDR2 SVGIG (reference sequence). V was clipped by 5 bases and J by 5 bases; unmatched bases: 10. The CDR3 sequence: CAWGAGDRRNEKLFF. The CDR3 DNA reads as TGTGCCTGGGGGGCGGGGGACAGGAGGAATGAAAAACTGTTTTTT.

This sequence joins TRBV27 and TRBJ1-1, with no clear D. With 4 bases removed from V and 3 bases from J, the gap between germline ends came to 9 bases. Germline CDR1 reads MNHEY; CDR2 reads SMNVEV (reference sequence). CDR3 size: 13 residues. The CDR3 region is CASSWRADTEAFF. The CDR3 nucleotides read TGTGCCAGCAGTTGGAGGGCGGACACTGAAGCTTTCTTT.

This clone appeared a single time. The chain couples TRBV28 to TRBJ1-4; a weak D match, TRBD1 (5 bases). The CDR3 runs to 13 residues. Germline CDR1 reads MDHEN; CDR2 reads SYDVKM. V lost 2 bases and J lost 5, with 6 bases in between. CDR3 nucleotides: TGTGCCAGCAGTTTACAGGGAAATGAAAAACTGTTTTTT. It translates to CASSLQGNEKLFF.

The V gene is TRBV5-1, the J gene TRBJ1-1, with 9 positions matching TRBD1. Germline values: CDR1 SGHRS, CDR2 YFSETQ. The length of the CDR3 is 16 residues. V lost 0 bases and J lost 1; bases outside the gene matches: 4. CDR3 sequence reads: CASSLETGGANTEAFF. The CDR3 DNA follows: TGCGCCAGCAGCTTGGAGACAGGGGGTGCGAACACTGAAGCTTTCTTT.

The gene calls are TRBV7-2 and TRBJ1-3, with 8 positions matching TRBD1. The length of the CDR3 is 15 residues. CDR1 is SGHTA, CDR2 FQGNSA, per germline. Trimming took 2 bases from V and 1 from J; bases not matched to a gene: 1. CDR3 in DNA: TGTGCCAGCAGCTTACAGGGGGCTTCTGGAAACACCATATATTTT. It translates to CASSLQGASGNTIYF.

This rearrangement joins TRBV7-8 to TRBJ1-1, with D uncertain. The V end was cut by 0 bases, the J end by 4 bases, with 9 bases between. This CDR3 has 14 residues. Per germline, CDR1 SGHVS and CDR2 FQNEAQ. Here the CDR3 reads CASSLASGITEAFF. For the CDR3, the DNA is TGTGCCAGCAGCTTAGCAAGCGGTATCACTGAAGCTTTCTTT.

The genes are TRBV6-6 and TRBJ2-5, with 10 bases matching TRBD2. The CDR3 is made up of 18 amino acids. J gave up 3 bases and V 5 bases, and 15 bases lay outside the gene matches. Germline V CDR1 and CDR2: MNHNY, SVGAGI (reference sequence). The CDR3 loop is CASSHGGKREGLEETQYF. The CDR3 DNA reads as TGTGCCAGCAGTCACGGGGGCAAGCGGGAGGGTCTTGAAGAGACCCAGTACTTC.

The chain has TRBV5-1 and TRBJ2-5; D unclear. Germline lookup yields CDR1 SGHRS and CDR2 YFSETQ. This CDR3 region has 14 residues. Between the trimmed V and J ends, which lost 0 bases and 3 bases, there was a span of 9 bases. The DNA of the CDR3 is TGCGCCAGCAGCTTGGGGTCAGAAGAAGAGACCCAGTACTTC. Its translation is CASSLGSEEETQYF.

The CDR3 nucleotides read TGTGCCAGTAAGAGAATTAGCGGGGGCACAGATACGCAGTATTTT. It codes for CASKRISGGTDTQYF. The rearrangement links TRBV19 to TRBJ2-3; 8 nucleotides match TRBD2. CDR1 and CDR2 (germline): LNHDA, SQIVND (reference sequence). The CDR3 contains 15 residues. Unmatched junction bases numbered 7, after V lost 7 bases and J lost 1 base. The complete variable domain, with remaining parts taken from reference TRBV19 and TRBJ2-3, reads DGGITQSPKYLFRKEGQNVTLSCEQNLNHDAMYWYRQDPGQGLRLIYYSQIVNDFQKGDIAEGYSVSREKKESFPLTVTSAQKNPTAFYLCASKRISGGTDTQYFGPGTRLTVL.

The chain joins TRBV28 to TRBJ1-1; D gene uncertain. The CDR3 contains 14 residues. Germline V CDR1 and CDR2: MDHEN, SYDVKM. Trimming removed 3 bases at V and 4 bases at J, with 12 bases between. The CDR3 DNA reads as TGTGCCAGCAGTTTGGTACTGGAGGGCACTGAAGCTTTCTTT. Its protein product is CASSLVLEGTEAFF.

This chain links TRBV27 with TRBJ2-7, with D perhaps matching TRBD2 (6 bases). The germline gives CDR1 MNHEY, CDR2 SMNVEV (reference sequence). This CDR3 has 15 amino acids. V was clipped by 2 bases and J by 2 bases, with 13 bases between them. The CDR3 spells CASSLTIGEAYEQYF. The CDR3, as DNA: TGTGCCAGCAGTTTAACCATAGGGGAGGCCTACGAGCAGTACTTC.

This clone occurred once. This sequence joins TRBV19 and TRBJ2-5, with D possibly being TRBD2 (5 bases). The CDR3 covers 15 residues. Trimming took off 9 bases at V and 5 bases at J, with 22 bases between the two ends. Germline loops: CDR1 LNHDA, CDR2 SQIVND (reference sequence). The DNA of the CDR3 is TGTGCCAGCAGCGCCAGTACAGAGCCGGGGGAGACCCAGTACTTC. This gives the protein CASSASTEPGETQYF.

The rearrangement uses TRBV3-1 (or the pseudogene TRBV3-2) and TRBJ2-3; D is uncertain. Trimming took 5 bases from V and 8 from J, leaving 11 bases between them. The germline V gene encodes CDR1 LGHDT and CDR2 YNNKEL (reference sequence). The CDR3 sequence is 12 residues long. The CDR3 sequence is CASSAQPGTQYF. Here the CDR3 DNA reads TGTGCCAGCAGCGCACAGCCTGGTACGCAGTATTTT.

The chain is built from TRBV12-3 or TRBV12-4 and TRBJ1-2, with D hard to call. The CDR3 is 13 amino acids. V was trimmed by 3 bases and J by 5 bases, leaving 10 bases between them. This CDR3 is CASSFGVAYGYTF. Here the CDR3 DNA reads TGTGCCAGCAGTTTCGGGGTGGCATATGGCTACACCTTC.

The chain links TRBV28 to TRBJ1-1; possible D gene TRBD1, 5 bases. V was pared by 7 bases and J by 5 bases, with 17 bases between. The germline V gene encodes CDR1 MDHEN and CDR2 SYDVKM. This CDR3 is built from 14 residues. The CDR3, as DNA: TGTGCCAGCAACACTCAGGGTAGGAGAACTGAAGCTTTCTTT. Protein product: CASNTQGRRTEAFF.